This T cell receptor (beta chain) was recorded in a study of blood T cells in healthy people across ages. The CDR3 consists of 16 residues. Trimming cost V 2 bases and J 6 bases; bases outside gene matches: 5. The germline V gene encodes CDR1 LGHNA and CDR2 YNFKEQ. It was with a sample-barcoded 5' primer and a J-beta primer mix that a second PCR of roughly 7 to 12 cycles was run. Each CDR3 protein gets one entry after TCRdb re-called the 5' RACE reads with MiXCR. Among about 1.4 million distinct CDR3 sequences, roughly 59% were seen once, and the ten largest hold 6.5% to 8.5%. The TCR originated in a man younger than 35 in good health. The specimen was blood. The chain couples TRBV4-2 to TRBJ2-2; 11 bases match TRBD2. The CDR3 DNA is TGTGCCAGCAGCCAATCACTAGCGGGAGTTCCCGGGGAGCTGTTTTTT. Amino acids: CASSQSLAGVPGELFF.